The next 11 T cell receptor beta chains were all read from a single sample in a study of T cells in Graves' hyperthyroidism and ophthalmopathy. The CDR3 regions of TCR beta were amplified from RNA transcripts. Carried out on the TCR CDR3, a first-round RT-PCR used the HTBI primer set. MiXCR was run by TCRdb on the multiplex PCR reads, yielding one entry per CDR3 protein. The sample contains roughly 380,000 distinct CDR3 sequences, about a fifth of which appear only once. Sequenced sample: blood. The receptor set was obtained from a young woman with Graves' hyperthyroidism.

V usage is TRBV2 and J usage is TRBJ1-6, with unresolved D. The V and J ends lost 1 base and 7 bases respectively, with 8 bases between them. Germline V gene data show CDR1 as SNHLY and CDR2 as FYNNEI. The CDR3 is made up of 14 amino acids. CDR3 in DNA: TGTGCCAGCAGTGAAGACCGCCGCAATTCACCCCTCCACTTT. Amino acid sequence: CASSEDRRNSPLHF.

This clonotype was counted only a few times. The J gene is TRBJ1-1, the V gene TRBV6-1; tentative D call: TRBD1 (6 bases). Germline-derived CDR1 and CDR2 are MNHNS and SASEGT. The V and J ends lost 7 bases and 5 bases respectively, with 14 bases between them. This CDR3 comprises 13 residues. The CDR3 DNA reads as TGTGCCAGCAACTTAGGGGGTGGGACTGAAGCTTTCTTT. Protein: CASNLGGGTEAFF.

This clonotype appeared many times. This clone may be a read error of a much larger clone one base away. The chain carries TRBV5-1 and TRBJ2-7; D not certain. Per the germline V gene, CDR1 is SGHRS and CDR2 is YFSETQ. The CDR3 is made up of 12 amino acids. Trimming took off 0 bases at V and 3 bases at J, with 4 bases between the two ends. The CDR3 region is CASSLVIYEQYF. CDR3 nucleotide sequence: TGCGCCAGCAGCTTGGTCATCTACGAGCAGTACTTC. Full variable domain (missing parts from reference TRBV5-1 and TRBJ2-7): KAGVTQTPRYLIKTRGQQVTLSCSPISGHRSVSWYQQTPGQGLQFLFEYFSETQRNKGNFPGRFSGRQFSNSRSEMNVSTLELGDSALYLCASSLVIYEQYFGPGTRLTVT.

This clonotype came up many times. This chain connects TRBV7-6 to TRBJ2-7; no firm D call. CDR3 length: 15 residues. Trimming removed 5 bases from V and 5 bases from J, with 19 bases in between. Germline V CDR1 and CDR2: SGHVS, FNYEAQ. The DNA of the CDR3 is TGTGCCAGCAGCCGAGGACGCCGTCCTGGAGACGAGCAGTACTTC. This gives the protein CASSRGRRPGDEQYF.

This clonotype was recorded many times. This rearrangement joins TRBV24-1 to TRBJ1-2; D is uncertain. The CDR3 has 12 amino acids. Trimming cost V 9 bases and J 4 bases, with 11 bases left between them. In germline, CDR1 is KGHDR, CDR2 SFDVKD. The DNA of the CDR3 is TGTGCCACCGAGCAACTGGGCTATGGCTACACCTTC. It specifies CATEQLGYGYTF.

The chain carries TRBV5-1 and TRBJ1-1; D possibly corresponds to TRBD1 (5 bases). The CDR3 is 12 residues long. CDR1 is SGHRS and CDR2 is YFSETQ in the germline V gene. Trimming removed 4 bases from V and 7 bases from J, with 11 bases in between. The CDR3 reads CASSRQPYEAFF. The CDR3 DNA is TGCGCCAGCAGCCGACAGCCGTATGAAGCTTTCTTT.

This chain joins TRBV6-1 and TRBJ1-1; D ambiguous. V dropped 7 bases and J dropped 0 bases, with 12 bases sitting between them. Germline CDR1 and CDR2: MNHNS and SASEGT. The CDR3 totals 14 residues. This CDR3 reads CASNRPMVNTEAFF. DNA of the CDR3: TGTGCCAGCAATCGACCCATGGTGAACACTGAAGCTTTCTTT.

The genes are TRBV10-1 and TRBJ1-5; no firm D call. This CDR3 contains 13 residues. CDR1 is WNHNN, CDR2 SYGVQD, per germline (reference sequence). CDR3: CAISESFNQPQHF. The CDR3, as DNA: TGCGCTATCAGTGAGTCTTTTAATCAGCCCCAGCATTTT.

This clonotype was observed at least ten times. The rearrangement links TRBV11-2 to TRBJ1-1; weak D call: TRBD1 (5 bases). The V end lost 5 bases, the J end lost 3 bases, and 10 bases lay between the germline ends. The CDR3 extends over 13 amino acids. Per germline, CDR1 SGHAT and CDR2 FQNNGV. CDR3 sequence reads: CASSPDIDTEAFF. In nucleotides, the CDR3 is TGTGCCAGCAGCCCGGACATCGACACTGAAGCTTTCTTT.

The CDR3 loop is CASSPRGTGNTEAFF. The DNA for the CDR3 is TGTGCCAGCTCACCCCGAGGGACAGGGAACACTGAAGCTTTCTTT. V gene TRBV18 combines with J gene TRBJ1-1, with TRBD1 matching over 8 bases. CDR1 and CDR2 (germline): KGHSH, LQKENI. The V gene end was trimmed by 3 bases and the J gene end by 1 base; junction bases not matched to a gene: 4. The CDR3 runs 15 residues.

This clonotype was detected ten times or more. The chain couples TRBV30 to TRBJ1-1; unclear D gene. With 4 bases removed from V and 3 bases from J, the gap between germline ends came to 3 bases. This CDR3 contains 10 residues. Germline loops: CDR1 GTSNPN, CDR2 SVGIG (reference sequence). The CDR3 DNA sequence: TGTGCCTGGATCCACACTGAAGCTTTCTTT. It yields the protein CAWIHTEAFF.